This is a list of T cell receptor beta chains from one sample in a study of blood T cells in healthy people across ages. TCRdb redid the calling of the 5' RACE reads with MiXCR, one entry per CDR3 protein. The sample yields some 1.1 million distinct CDR3 sequences, about two fifths seen once. Material for sequencing was blood. These receptors were collected from a man between 18 and 35 years old in good health. CDR3s include the opening cysteine and the closing phenylalanine or tryptophan. A D gene is named only where the DNA matches it firmly. A clone size is listed for some rows: how often the clone was seen (once, few, many), or a class if it is expanded.

15 | TRBJ1-1 | . | . | TRBV4-1 | CASSQNGEVNTEAFF | TGCGCCAGCAGCCAAAATGGTGAGGTTAACACTGAAGCTTTCTTT
14 | TRBJ2-5 | . | . | TRBV11-2 | CASSFGTAWETQYF | TGTGCCAGCAGCTTCGGGACCGCTTGGGAGACCCAGTACTTC
13 | TRBJ2-1 | . | . | TRBV7-9 | CASSPGGTNEQFF | TGTGCCAGCAGCCCCGGCGGGACCAATGAGCAGTTCTTC
14 | TRBJ2-3 | . | . | TRBV3-1 | CASSQGMGTDTQYF | TGTGCCAGCAGCCAAGGTATGGGGACAGATACGCAGTATTTT
14 | TRBJ2-7 | TRBD2 | . | TRBV27 | CVSSSSGANNEQYF | TGTGTCAGCAGTTCTAGCGGGGCTAACAATGAGCAGTACTTC
15 | TRBJ2-3 | . | . | TRBV5-1 | CASSAGGGTADTQYF | TGCGCCAGCAGCGCGGGCGGAGGGACAGCAGATACGCAGTATTTT
16 | TRBJ1-5 | . | . | TRBV2 | CASSEEGGASNQPQHF | TGTGCCAGCAGTGAAGAGGGGGGGGCGAGCAATCAGCCCCAGCATTTT
15 | TRBJ1-4 | TRBD1 | few | TRBV7-9 | CASSFGSGTDEKLFF | TGTGCCAGCAGCTTTGGGTCCGGGACAGATGAAAAACTGTTTTTT
16 | TRBJ2-1 | TRBD2 | few | TRBV10-3 | CAISESTSPSYNEQFF | TGTGCCATCAGTGAGTCGACTAGCCCATCCTACAATGAGCAGTTCTTC
12 | TRBJ2-3 | . | . | TRBV2 | CASHGGTDTQYF | TGTGCCAGCCACGGGGGCACAGATACGCAGTATTTT
15 | TRBJ2-2 | . | . | TRBV6-5 | CVSSYPTTGTGELFF | TGTGTCAGCAGTTACCCAACGACTGGTACCGGGGAGCTGTTTTTT
16 | TRBJ2-3 | . | . | TRBV5-1 | CASSLEQEWGTDTQYF | TGCGCCAGCAGCTTGGAGCAGGAGTGGGGAACAGATACGCAGTATTTT
16 | TRBJ2-7 | . | once | TRBV5-1 | CASSLQGAGIYNEQYF | TGCGCCAGCAGCTTGCAGGGCGCCGGGATTTACAATGAGCAGTACTTC
15 | TRBJ1-5 | . | few | TRBV7-6 | CASSLAGNPTQPQHF | TGTGCCAGCAGCTTAGCGGGGAACCCGACCCAGCCCCAGCATTTT
14 | TRBJ2-7 | . | . | TRBV20-1 | CSAPTPDQTYEQYF | TGCAGTGCCCCAACCCCGGACCAGACCTACGAGCAGTACTTC
12 | TRBJ2-1 | . | . | TRBV6-5 | CAAKQGRNEQFF | TGTGCCGCTAAACAGGGACGCAATGAGCAGTTCTTC
16 | TRBJ1-2 | TRBD1 | . | TRBV12-3/TRBV12-4 | CASSTTDRLKQNGYTF | TGTGCCAGCAGTACTACGGACAGGTTAAAGCAGAATGGCTACACCTTC
14 | TRBJ2-7 | . | . | TRBV12-5 | CASGPGQGVNEQYF | TGTGCTAGTGGTCCTGGGCAGGGTGTGAACGAGCAGTACTTC
12 | TRBJ1-1 | TRBD1 | . | TRBV29-1 | CSVRTGVTEAFF | TGCAGCGTCAGGACAGGGGTCACTGAAGCTTTCTTT
14 | TRBJ2-7 | . | . | TRBV3-1 | CASSQDVDTYEQYF | TGTGCCAGCAGCCAAGACGTGGATACCTACGAGCAGTACTTC
16 | TRBJ1-4 | . | many | TRBV4-3 | CASSQVTGSPNEKLFF | TGCGCCAGCAGCCAAGTAACAGGGTCCCCTAATGAAAAACTGTTTTTT
16 | TRBJ2-6 | . | . | TRBV27 | CASSPSLRSGANVLTF | TGTGCCAGCAGCCCTTCGCTTCGCTCTGGGGCCAACGTCCTGACTTTC
16 | TRBJ1-6 | . | few | TRBV4-3 | CASSQTGPSDNSPLHF | TGCGCCAGCAGCCAAACCGGACCGAGCGATAATTCACCCCTCCACTTT
12 | TRBJ2-7 | TRBD1 | . | TRBV12-3/TRBV12-4 | CASSPTGERLYF | TGTGCCAGCAGTCCGACAGGGGAGCGGTTGTACTTC
15 | TRBJ1-1 | . | . | TRBV5-1 | CASSLSSALVSEAFF | TGCGCCAGCAGCTTGTCTTCAGCCCTAGTATCTGAAGCTTTCTTT
14 | TRBJ2-5 | TRBD1 | . | TRBV5-5 | CASSRQGILETQYF | TGTGCCAGCAGCCGACAGGGGATACTAGAGACCCAGTACTTC
14 | TRBJ2-7 | TRBD2 | many | TRBV27 | CASSPGTIPYEQYF | TGTGCCAGCAGTCCCGGGACTATCCCCTACGAGCAGTACTTC
11 | TRBJ2-5 | . | few | TRBV29-1 | CSVQPYNEQYF | TGCAGCGTCCAGCCATACAATGAGCAGTACTTC
14 | TRBJ2-7 | . | . | TRBV7-9 | CASSLQENSYEQYF | TGTGCCAGCAGCTTACAGGAGAACTCCTACGAGCAGTACTTC
16 | TRBJ1-3 | . | . | TRBV20-1 | CSARGTPVRSGNTIYF | TGCAGTGCCCGGGGGACGCCGGTTCGCTCTGGAAACACCATATATTTT
14 | TRBJ1-2 | . | . | TRBV4-3 | CASSQDTLGEGYTF | TGCGCCAGCAGCCAAGATACCCTCGGGGAGGGCTACACCTTC
14 | TRBJ2-3 | . | few | TRBV5-5 | CASSWGRVTDTQYF | TGTGCCAGCAGCTGGGGTAGAGTCACAGATACGCAGTATTTT
14 | TRBJ2-1 | . | . | TRBV7-2 | CASSLVGEDNEQFF | TGTGCCAGCAGCTTAGTAGGGGAGGACAATGAGCAGTTCTTC
16 | TRBJ2-7 | . | . | TRBV11-2 | CASSFLLGSSYNEQYF | TGTGCCAGCAGCTTTCTACTTGGAAGCTCCTACAATGAGCAGTACTTC
14 | TRBJ2-7 | . | . | TRBV25-1 | CASSEDRGVYEQYF | TGTGCCAGCAGTGAAGATAGGGGGGTCTACGAGCAGTACTTC
13 | TRBJ1-5 | . | few | TRBV20-1 | CSAREEWDQPQHF | TGCAGTGCTAGAGAAGAATGGGATCAGCCCCAGCATTTT
15 | TRBJ2-3 | . | . | TRBV4-1 | CASSLTHTGTDTQYF | TGCGCCAGCAGCCTAACTCATACGGGCACAGATACGCAGTATTTT
15 | TRBJ1-2 | TRBD1 | few | TRBV28 | CASSGTGDKWDGYTF | TGTGCCAGCAGTGGAACAGGGGACAAATGGGATGGCTACACCTTC
15 | TRBJ2-3 | TRBD2 | few | TRBV7-2 | CASRSGTTSLDTQYF | TGTGCCAGCAGGTCCGGGACTACGTCATTAGATACGCAGTATTTT
18 | TRBJ1-4 | TRBD1 | few | TRBV11-2 | CASSLTDTGAATNEKLFF | TGTGCCAGCAGCCTCACAGACACAGGGGCGGCAACTAATGAAAAACTGTTTTTT
17 | TRBJ2-1 | TRBD1 | . | TRBV20-1 | CSARRATGGDFYNEQFF | TGCAGTGCTAGAAGAGCGACAGGGGGAGACTTCTACAATGAGCAGTTCTTC
14 | TRBJ2-1 | . | . | TRBV4-1 | CASSPASEVSEQFF | TGCGCCAGCAGCCCCGCTAGCGAGGTTAGCGAGCAGTTCTTC
16 | TRBJ1-2 | TRBD1 | . | TRBV5-1 | CASSPSDRADYYGYTF | TGCGCCAGCAGCCCATCAGACAGGGCCGATTACTATGGCTACACCTTC
11 | TRBJ2-1 | . | . | TRBV20-1 | CSARALSEQFF | TGCAGTGCTAGAGCCCTCAGTGAGCAGTTCTTC